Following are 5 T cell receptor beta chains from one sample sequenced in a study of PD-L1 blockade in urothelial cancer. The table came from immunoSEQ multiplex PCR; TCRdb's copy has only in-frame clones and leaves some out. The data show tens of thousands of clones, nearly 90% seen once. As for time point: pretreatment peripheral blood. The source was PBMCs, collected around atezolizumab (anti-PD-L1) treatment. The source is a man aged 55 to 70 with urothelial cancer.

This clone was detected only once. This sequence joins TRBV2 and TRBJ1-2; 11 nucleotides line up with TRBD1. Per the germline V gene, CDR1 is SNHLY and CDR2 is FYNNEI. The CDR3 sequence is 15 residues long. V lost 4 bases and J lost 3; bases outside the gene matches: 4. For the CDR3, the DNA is TGTGCCAGCAGTGCCGGACAGGGGGCTTACTATGGCTACACCTTC. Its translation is CASSAGQGAYYGYTF.

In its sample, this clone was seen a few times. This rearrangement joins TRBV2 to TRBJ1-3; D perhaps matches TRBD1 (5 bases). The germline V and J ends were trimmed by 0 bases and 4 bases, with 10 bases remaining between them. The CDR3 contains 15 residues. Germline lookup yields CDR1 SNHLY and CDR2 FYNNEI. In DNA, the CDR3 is TGTGCCAGCAGTGAAGCATCAGGGTCAGGAAACACCATATATTTT. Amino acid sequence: CASSEASGSGNTIYF.

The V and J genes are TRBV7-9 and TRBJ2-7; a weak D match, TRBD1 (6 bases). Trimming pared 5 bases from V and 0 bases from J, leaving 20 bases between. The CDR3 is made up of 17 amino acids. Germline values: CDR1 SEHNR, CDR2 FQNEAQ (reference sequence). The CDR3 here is CASSDQRRSGVSYEQYF. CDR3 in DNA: TGTGCCAGCAGCGATCAAAGGCGATCAGGGGTCTCCTACGAGCAGTACTTC.

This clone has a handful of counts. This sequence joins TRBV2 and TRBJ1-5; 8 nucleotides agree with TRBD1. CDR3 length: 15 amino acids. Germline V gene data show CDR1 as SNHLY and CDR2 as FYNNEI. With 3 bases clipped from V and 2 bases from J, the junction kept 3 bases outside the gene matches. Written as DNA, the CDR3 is TGTGCCAGCAGTGAGACGGGACAGGGCAATCAGCCCCAGCATTTT. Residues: CASSETGQGNQPQHF.

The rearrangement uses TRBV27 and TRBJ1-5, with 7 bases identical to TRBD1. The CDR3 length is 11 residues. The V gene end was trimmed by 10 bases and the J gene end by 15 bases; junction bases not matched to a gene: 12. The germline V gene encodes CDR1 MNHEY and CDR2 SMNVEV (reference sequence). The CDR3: CATRYGQDLHF. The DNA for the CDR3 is TGTGCCACCCGTTACGGACAGGACCTGCATTTT.